The subject of this entry is one T cell receptor (beta chain). The antigen is not known. The entry originates in a study of cytomegalovirus exposure and HLA in healthy donors. Study context: The approximately 110 validation repertoires used a platform that matched the one used for the 600 to 750 first-cohort repertoires, as a later analysis reported.

Study outcomes and limitations: Reported performance of the classifier showed diagnosis of cytomegalovirus status with high specificity and sensitivity.

Donors were drawn from the 120-subject validation cohort, separate from the roughly 700-subject first cohort. Generated by immunoSEQ multiplex PCR, the TCRdb table keeps only in-frame clones and is missing some. The sample records 80,000 to 95,000 clones, 90% to 95% being singletons. The CDR3 consists of 12 residues. Trimming pared 3 bases from V and 7 bases from J, leaving 6 bases between. Germline-derived CDR1 and CDR2 are SGHTA and FQGNSA. This chain joins TRBV7-2 and TRBJ2-2, with D unresolved. The clonotype originates from a woman aged 25-40 years in good health and CMV-seropositive. Sequencing was done on a sample of PBMCs. The CDR3, as DNA: TGTGCCAGCAGCTTGAGAATCGGGGAGCTGTTTTTT. This encodes CASSLRIGELFF.